Shown below are 20 T cell receptor beta chains from a single sample sequenced in a study of shared clonotypes between healthy human individuals. Sequenced by immunoSEQ multiplex PCR; TCRdb stores in-frame clones only, minus some. Here the sample spans approximately 2.1 million clones, 90% to 95% being singletons. Sequences were obtained from naive CD4+ T cells from PBMCs. The subset was: CD45RA+ positively selected. These receptors originate from a man aged 18 to 29 in good health. Some clones in this sample may be carry-over from other donors' samples.

This sequence joins TRBV5-6 and TRBJ1-2, with D possibly TRBD1 on 6 matching bases. Trimming left V 6 bases short and J 7 bases short, with 19 bases between. CDR1 is SGHDT, CDR2 YYEEEE, per germline. The CDR3 extends over 14 amino acids. The DNA of the CDR3 is TGTGCCAGCACCGAAGGGGGGATCACGGGTGGCTACACCTTC. Its translation: CASTEGGITGGYTF. Full variable domain (rest looked up from reference TRBV5-6 and TRBJ1-2): DAGVTQSPTHLIKTRGQQVTLRCSPKSGHDTVSWYQQALGQGPQFIFQYYEEEERQRGNFPDRFSGHQFPNYSSELNVNALLLGDSALYLCASTEGGITGGYTFGSGTRLTVV.

The V gene is TRBV6-5, the J gene TRBJ2-7; TRBD2 is a possible D gene (6 bases). Germline V gene lookup returns CDR1 MNHEY and CDR2 SVGAGI. V was cut by 4 bases and J by 2 bases, with 15 bases left in between. The CDR3 is made up of 15 amino acids. CDR3 amino acids: CASSSTGLFTYEQYF. The CDR3 DNA sequence: TGTGCCAGCAGTTCGACGGGACTCTTTACCTACGAGCAGTACTTC.

The V call is TRBV27, the J call TRBJ2-7; no clear D gene. Germline assignment: CDR1 MNHEY and CDR2 SMNVEV (reference sequence). The CDR3 extends over 15 amino acids. V was cut by 3 bases and J by 2 bases, with 14 bases left in between. The CDR3 is CASSLYLAATYEQYF. The CDR3 bases are TGTGCCAGCAGTTTGTATCTCGCGGCCACCTACGAGCAGTACTTC.

In its sample, this clone was seen a few times. The chain links TRBV29-1 to TRBJ2-4; D uncertain. Germline V lookup: CDR1 SQVTM, CDR2 ANQGSEA. The germline V and J ends were trimmed by 0 bases and 6 bases, with 3 bases remaining between them. The CDR3 length is 11 residues. The DNA of the CDR3 is TGCAGCGTTGAAGATCGAAACATTCAGTACTTC. Translating it yields CSVEDRNIQYF.

The J gene is TRBJ1-1, the V gene TRBV6-1; TRBD1 matches at 7 bases. After removal of 4 bases from V and 1 base from J, the junction contained 6 bases not matched to a gene. This CDR3 region has 15 residues. The germline CDR1 and CDR2 sequences are MNHNS and SASEGT. This chain's CDR3 is CASSGSGTANTEAFF. The CDR3 DNA sequence: TGTGCCAGCAGTGGATCCGGGACAGCGAACACTGAAGCTTTCTTT.

The J gene is TRBJ2-5, the V gene TRBV5-1; D might be TRBD1 or TRBD2, each matching 5 bases. This CDR3 has 13 amino acids. Germline values: CDR1 SGHRS, CDR2 YFSETQ. Trimming pared 1 base from V and 5 bases from J, leaving 9 bases between. CDR3 nucleotide sequence: TGCGCCAGCAGCTTGCTGTGGGGGGAGACCCAGTACTTC. This codes for CASSLLWGETQYF.

The chain joins TRBV5-4 to TRBJ1-1; TRBD1 agrees at 7 bases. Germline CDR1 reads SGHNT; CDR2 reads YYREEE (reference sequence). The J segment lost 5 bases and the V segment lost 2 bases, leaving 15 bases of the junction unmatched. This CDR3 is 17 amino acids long. This CDR3 reads CASSFGRLRGLETEAFF. CDR3 DNA: TGTGCCAGCAGCTTTGGGAGGCTTAGGGGGCTGGAAACTGAAGCTTTCTTT.

For this clone: Other DNA sequences within the sample encode an identical CDR3. The J gene is TRBJ2-7, the V gene TRBV11-2, with 8 bases matching TRBD2. The CDR3 has 15 amino acids. Looked up from germline, CDR1 is SGHAT and CDR2 is FQNNGV. Unmatched junction bases numbered 1, after V lost 0 bases and J lost 0 bases. CDR3 DNA: TGTGCCAGCAGCTTAGATCTAGCGGGCTCCTACGAGCAGTACTTC. This translates into CASSLDLAGSYEQYF.

The CDR3 region is CASSLATGTGELFF. As DNA, the CDR3 is TGTGCCAGCAGCTTGGCAACCGGGACCGGGGAGCTGTTTTTT. The chain links TRBV5-4 to TRBJ2-2; no firm D call. The V end was cut by 0 bases, the J end by 5 bases, with 8 bases between. The CDR3 extends over 14 amino acids. The germline CDR1 and CDR2 sequences are SGHNT and YYREEE (reference sequence).

About this clone itself: The sample carries other DNA sequences with the same CDR3. The chain uses TRBV7-2 and TRBJ1-1, with D unresolved. The germline gives CDR1 SGHTA, CDR2 FQGNSA. The V end lost 5 bases, the J end lost 0 bases, and 13 bases lay between the germline ends. The CDR3 is 15 residues long. The CDR3 reads CASSPQGRMNTEAFF. The CDR3 DNA reads as TGTGCCAGCAGCCCGCAAGGACGGATGAACACTGAAGCTTTCTTT.

The V call is TRBV27, the J call TRBJ2-7, with no clear D. Per the germline V gene, CDR1 is MNHEY and CDR2 is SMNVEV (reference sequence). The CDR3 consists of 15 residues. The V end was cut by 2 bases, the J end by 3 bases, with 14 bases between. CDR3 loop: CASSLGRVSVYEQYF. CDR3 nucleotides: TGTGCCAGCAGTTTAGGTCGGGTCTCGGTCTACGAGCAGTACTTC.

V and J are TRBV6-1 and TRBJ2-7; 12 bases are shared with TRBD1. CDR3 size: 17 residues. The trim removed 4 bases at V and 4 bases at J, leaving 11 bases unmatched. Germline CDR1 is MNHNS and CDR2 is SASEGT. CDR3 coding DNA: TGTGCCAGCAGTGTACGAGGAGGGACAGGGGGCTATTACGAGCAGTACTTC. Amino acids: CASSVRGGTGGYYEQYF.

The chain has TRBV5-5 and TRBJ1-5; no clear D. Germline CDR1 reads SGHKS; CDR2 reads YYEKEE (reference sequence). The CDR3 runs to 17 residues. V was pared by 0 bases and J by 1 base, with 14 bases between. The CDR3 DNA reads TGTGCCAGCAGCTTGGAAATTGGGCAGGCCAGCAATCAGCCCCAGCATTTT. This sequence encodes CASSLEIGQASNQPQHF. Together with reference TRBV5-5 and TRBJ1-5, the CDR3 gives the full variable domain: DAGVTQSPTHLIKTRGQQVTLRCSPISGHKSVSWYQQVLGQGPQFIFQYYEKEERGRGNFPDRFSARQFPNYSSELNVNALLLGDSALYLCASSLEIGQASNQPQHFGDGTRLSIL.

The genes are TRBV5-4 and TRBJ2-7, with TRBD1 identical over 9 bases. The CDR3 runs to 12 residues. Germline values: CDR1 SGHNT, CDR2 YYREEE (reference sequence). The V and J ends lost 0 bases and 11 bases, in that order; junction bases with no gene match: 3. The CDR3 protein is CASSLDDRGEYF. As DNA, the CDR3 is TGTGCCAGCAGCTTGGACGACAGGGGGGAGTACTTC.

This clone has only a few counts. The chain combines TRBV7-2 with TRBJ2-2; 9 bases fit TRBD2. Germline CDR1 and CDR2: SGHTA and FQGNSA. V trimming: 0 bases; J trimming: 7 bases; junction bases outside the gene matches: 9. The CDR3 is 17 residues long. In DNA, the CDR3 is TGTGCCAGCAGCTTAGCGAGTAGCGGGAGAGTAAGCGGGGAGCTGTTTTTT. Translated, it gives CASSLASSGRVSGELFF.

The CDR3 here is CASIQGTEAFF. As DNA, the CDR3 is TGTGCCAGCATACAGGGAACTGAAGCTTTCTTT. This rearrangement joins TRBV6-5 to TRBJ1-1; TRBD1 might be the D (6 bases). CDR1 MNHEY and CDR2 SVGAGI come from the germline V gene. This CDR3 is built from 11 residues. Trimming took off 7 bases at V and 5 bases at J, with 8 bases between the two ends.

The V and J genes are TRBV5-1 and TRBJ2-2; 8 bases align to TRBD2. The CDR3 runs 17 residues. Per germline, CDR1 SGHRS and CDR2 YFSETQ. Trimming cost V 4 bases and J 6 bases; bases outside gene matches: 14. The CDR3 loop is CASSRGLVMGLAGELFF. CDR3 sequence (DNA): TGCGCCAGCAGCAGGGGACTAGTCATGGGGCTTGCCGGGGAGCTGTTTTTT. The variable domain in full, with the rest retrieved from reference TRBV5-1 and TRBJ2-2, is KAGVTQTPRYLIKTRGQQVTLSCSPISGHRSVSWYQQTPGQGLQFLFEYFSETQRNKGNFPGRFSGRQFSNSRSEMNVSTLELGDSALYLCASSRGLVMGLAGELFFGEGSRLTVL.

The chain is built from TRBV30 and TRBJ2-7; a possible D gene is TRBD2 (8 bases). The CDR3 has 14 residues. Trimming pared 2 bases from V and 5 bases from J, leaving 16 bases between. Germline V gene sequence: CDR1 GTSNPN, CDR2 SVGIG (reference sequence). The CDR3 coding sequence is TGTGCCTGGAGTAAGACGGGAGGGGGCGACGAGCAGTACTTC. Its protein is CAWSKTGGGDEQYF. Combining the CDR3 with reference TRBV30 and TRBJ2-7 gives the whole variable domain SQTIHQWPATLVQPVGSPLSLECTVEGTSNPNLYWYRQAAGRGLQLLFYSVGIGQISSEVPQNLSASRPQDRQFILSSKKLLLSDSGFYLCAWSKTGGGDEQYFGPGTRLTVT.

The chain is built from TRBV2 and TRBJ1-2; 10 bases align to TRBD1. Germline V gene data show CDR1 as SNHLY and CDR2 as FYNNEI. V shed 4 bases, J shed 4 bases, and the junction held 12 bases outside the gene matches. This CDR3 has 17 amino acids. The CDR3 here is CASSGMTGGASTYGYTF. As DNA, the CDR3 is TGTGCCAGCAGTGGGATGACAGGGGGCGCGTCTACCTATGGCTACACCTTC. The full variable domain, rest sourced from reference TRBV2 and TRBJ1-2, is EPEVTQTPSHQVTQMGQEVILRCVPISNHLYFYWYRQILGQKVEFLVSFYNNEISEKSEIFDDQFSVERPDGSNFTLKIRSTKLEDSAMYFCASSGMTGGASTYGYTFGSGTRLTVV.

The rearrangement uses TRBV5-8 and TRBJ2-1, with D unresolved. V shed 1 base and J shed 15 bases, with 11 bases lying between them. Per germline, CDR1 SGHTS and CDR2 YDEGEE. The CDR3 covers 11 residues. CDR3 in DNA: TGTGCCAGCAGCTTGCAACTTATACCGTTCTTC. Its translation: CASSLQLIPFF.